The 25 T cell receptor beta chains in this list originate from one sample, sequenced in a study of T cell responses to AZD1222 COVID-19 vaccine. Produced via immunoSEQ multiplex PCR; TCRdb's table is partial and in-frame only. The sample consists of approximately 150,000 clones, about nine tenths of them appearing once. This specimen consisted of peripheral blood, obtained on day 0 of AZD1222 vaccination. The receptor source for this set is an adult in good health.

V and J are TRBV5-8 and TRBJ2-7, with TRBD2 as a possible D gene (5 bases). In germline, CDR1 is SGHTS, CDR2 YDEGEE. V lost 5 bases, J lost 3 bases, and 15 bases lay in between. This CDR3 contains 14 residues. The CDR3 is CASSYRRVSYEQYF. CDR3 nucleotides: TGTGCCAGCAGTTACCGGCGGGTGAGCTACGAGCAGTACTTC. Based on the CDR3 plus reference TRBV5-8 and TRBJ2-7, the full variable domain is EAGVTQSPTHLIKTRGQQATLRCSPISGHTSVYWYQQALGLGLQFLLWYDEGEERNRGNFPPRFSGRQFPNYSSELNVNALELEDSALYLCASSYRRVSYEQYFGPGTRLTVT.

The chain recombines TRBV7-9 with TRBJ2-2; 7 bases agree with TRBD1. CDR3 length: 16 residues. Germline lookup yields CDR1 SEHNR and CDR2 FQNEAQ (reference sequence). The J segment lost 3 bases and the V segment lost 5 bases, leaving 9 bases of the junction unmatched. The CDR3: CASSPDGGQYTGELFF. Here the CDR3 DNA reads TGTGCCAGCAGCCCAGATGGGGGACAGTACACCGGGGAGCTGTTTTTT.

This sequence joins TRBV11-2 and TRBJ2-3; D unclear. Germline CDR1 and CDR2: SGHAT and FQNNGV. The V gene lost 4 bases and the J gene lost 0 bases, with 11 bases spanning the gap. This CDR3 is 15 amino acids long. The CDR3 sequence is CASSSDGSSTDTQYF. Written as DNA, the CDR3 is TGTGCCAGCAGCTCCGACGGTTCTAGCACAGATACGCAGTATTTT.

The genes are TRBV27 and TRBJ1-2, with TRBD1 as a possible D gene (6 bases). The CDR3 totals 15 residues. Trimming pared 2 bases from V and 8 bases from J, leaving 18 bases between. Per germline, CDR1 MNHEY and CDR2 SMNVEV (reference sequence). CDR3 in DNA: TGTGCCAGCAGTTTAGATGGATCGGGGGCTGGAGGCTACACCTTC. This encodes CASSLDGSGAGGYTF.

This clone showed up just once. The chain combines TRBV6-6 with TRBJ1-2, with TRBD1 as a possible D gene (6 bases). The CDR3 runs 14 residues. Germline lookup yields CDR1 MNHNY and CDR2 SVGAGI (reference sequence). V lost 2 bases and J lost 4, with 11 bases in between. The CDR3 DNA reads TGTGCCAGCAGTTACCAGGGGATTGCCTATGGCTACACCTTC. Translated, it gives CASSYQGIAYGYTF.

This clone was counted between two and nine times. The J gene is TRBJ1-2, the V gene TRBV27; D is unclear. Germline assignment: CDR1 MNHEY and CDR2 SMNVEV (reference sequence). This CDR3 spans 13 amino acids. V was clipped by 6 bases and J by 4 bases, with 12 bases between them. This CDR3 reads CASSERAGYGYTF. The CDR3 coding sequence is TGTGCCAGCAGCGAGCGTGCGGGCTATGGCTACACCTTC.

V usage is TRBV12-3 or TRBV12-4 and J usage is TRBJ1-4, with no clear D. This CDR3 spans 13 amino acids. The V end was cut by 6 bases, the J end by 4 bases, with 9 bases between. DNA of the CDR3: TGTGCCAGCAGCCCCAGAAATAATGAAAAACTGTTTTTT. As protein: CASSPRNNEKLFF.

The chain recombines TRBV5-1 with TRBJ1-4; perhaps TRBD1 as D (5 bases). CDR3 length: 14 residues. CDR1 and CDR2 from the germline V gene are SGHRS and YFSETQ. The ends were cut back, 5 bases at V and 4 bases at J, with 12 bases in the middle. CDR3 sequence reads: CASSPRQYNEKLFF. As DNA, the CDR3 is TGCGCCAGCAGTCCACGACAGTATAATGAAAAACTGTTTTTT. Full variable domain (outside the CDR3, taken from reference TRBV5-1 and TRBJ1-4): KAGVTQTPRYLIKTRGQQVTLSCSPISGHRSVSWYQQTPGQGLQFLFEYFSETQRNKGNFPGRFSGRQFSNSRSEMNVSTLELGDSALYLCASSPRQYNEKLFFGSGTQLSVL.

The genes are TRBV29-1 and TRBJ2-7, with 9 bases aligning to TRBD2. Germline trimming cut 8 bases from V and 5 bases from J; bases unmatched to any gene: 10. The CDR3 runs 13 residues. The V gene's germline CDR1 is SQVTM and CDR2 ANQGSEA. This CDR3 is CSQQGGRAHEQYF. CDR3 coding DNA: TGCAGCCAGCAGGGCGGGAGGGCTCACGAGCAGTACTTC.

The V gene is TRBV3-1 (or the pseudogene TRBV3-2), the J gene TRBJ1-3; 11 bases match TRBD1. The ends lost 3 bases at V and 8 bases at J; junction bases unmatched: 0. CDR1 is LGHDT, CDR2 YNNKEL, per germline (reference sequence). The CDR3 spans 13 residues. CDR3 loop: CASSQGQGDTIYF. The CDR3 DNA is TGTGCCAGCAGCCAGGGACAGGGGGACACCATATATTTT.

This chain connects TRBV18 to TRBJ1-5; 8 nucleotides align to TRBD1. In germline, CDR1 is KGHSH, CDR2 LQKENI. Trimming at V came to 3 bases and at J to 0 bases, leaving 4 bases not matched to a gene. This CDR3 has 16 amino acids. The chain's CDR3 is CASSPTGAGSNQPQHF. In DNA, the CDR3 is TGTGCCAGCTCACCGACAGGGGCCGGTAGCAATCAGCCCCAGCATTTT.

This sequence joins TRBV27 and TRBJ2-3; unclear D gene. Germline V gene sequence: CDR1 MNHEY, CDR2 SMNVEV (reference sequence). Trimming stripped 3 bases from V and 3 bases from J, with 7 bases between. CDR3 length: 13 amino acids. The DNA for the CDR3 is TGTGCCAGCAGTTTGGGTCTGACAGATACGCAGTATTTT. Translation: CASSLGLTDTQYF.

V usage is TRBV2 and J usage is TRBJ2-1, with D hard to call. The CDR3 sequence is 15 residues long. Germline V gene data show CDR1 as SNHLY and CDR2 as FYNNEI. V lost 3 bases and J 5 bases, leaving 14 bases between the germline ends. The CDR3 spells CASSERYGEDNEQFF. The CDR3 coding sequence is TGTGCCAGCAGTGAGCGGTACGGCGAGGACAATGAGCAGTTCTTC.

The chain is built from TRBV5-4 and TRBJ2-7; possible D gene TRBD2, 5 bases. Trimming pared 4 bases from V and 0 bases from J, leaving 8 bases between. Germline CDR1 is SGHNT and CDR2 is YYREEE (reference sequence). The CDR3 contains 13 residues. DNA of the CDR3: TGTGCCAGCAGCATCGGGGACTCCTACGAGCAGTACTTC. This sequence encodes CASSIGDSYEQYF. Supplemented by reference TRBV5-4 and TRBJ2-7, the full variable domain reads ETGVTQSPTHLIKTRGQQVTLRCSSQSGHNTVSWYQQALGQGPQFIFQYYREEENGRGNFPPRFSGLQFPNYSSELNVNALELDDSALYLCASSIGDSYEQYFGPGTRLTVT.

The rearrangement joins TRBV19 to TRBJ2-1; D perhaps matches TRBD2 (5 bases). Germline assignment: CDR1 LNHDA and CDR2 SQIVND (reference sequence). This CDR3 has 13 residues. Trimming took off 6 bases at V and 7 bases at J, with 13 bases between the two ends. The CDR3 is CASSRGILNEQFF. CDR3 nucleotide sequence: TGTGCCAGTAGCCGAGGGATCCTTAATGAGCAGTTCTTC.

This rearrangement joins TRBV3-1 (or the pseudogene TRBV3-2) to TRBJ1-1; TRBD1 matches at 7 bases. Unmatched junction bases numbered 13, after V lost 4 bases and J lost 8 bases. Germline CDR1 LGHDT, CDR2 YNNKEL (reference sequence). This CDR3 is 15 amino acids long. The CDR3 nucleotides read TGTGCCAGCAGCCCCTTGGAGACAGGGCTCTTGGAAGCTTTCTTT. Translating it yields CASSPLETGLLEAFF.

The chain combines TRBV2 with TRBJ1-6, with 7 bases identical to TRBD1. Germline-derived CDR1 and CDR2 are SNHLY and FYNNEI. The length of the CDR3 is 13 residues. Losses at the gene ends were 7 bases for V and 10 bases for J; bases not matched to a gene: 7. The CDR3 DNA is TGTGCCAGCACCAATACAGGGGAATCACCCCTCCACTTT. Its protein product is CASTNTGESPLHF.

The CDR3 DNA is TGTGCCAGCTCACCACGTAACACAGATACGCAGTATTTT. It specifies CASSPRNTDTQYF. The chain carries TRBV18 and TRBJ2-3; D unresolved. The V end was cut by 1 base, the J end by 2 bases, with 4 bases between. Germline V gene sequence: CDR1 KGHSH, CDR2 LQKENI. This CDR3 spans 13 amino acids.

The chain uses TRBV5-1 and TRBJ1-2; tentative D call: TRBD1 (6 bases). CDR1 and CDR2 (germline): SGHRS, YFSETQ. V gave up 5 bases and J gave up 5 bases, with 34 bases separating them. The CDR3 loop spans 20 amino acids. DNA for the CDR3: TGCGCCAGCAGTCTGCGCGAGACAGGCTACGTAAGGGGTCGGGGTTATGGCTACACCTTC. This encodes CASSLRETGYVRGRGYGYTF.

The chain uses TRBV5-4 and TRBJ1-2, with a weak D call TRBD1 (6 bases). The CDR3 is 17 residues long. The germline V gene encodes CDR1 SGHNT and CDR2 YYREEE (reference sequence). V was trimmed by 4 bases and J by 1 base, leaving 20 bases between them. CDR3 coding DNA: TGTGCCAGCAGCGCGATGTTGTCAGGGGCTCATAACTATGGCTACACCTTC. Its protein is CASSAMLSGAHNYGYTF. The variable domain in full, completed from reference TRBV5-4 and TRBJ1-2, reads ETGVTQSPTHLIKTRGQQVTLRCSSQSGHNTVSWYQQALGQGPQFIFQYYREEENGRGNFPPRFSGLQFPNYSSELNVNALELDDSALYLCASSAMLSGAHNYGYTFGSGTRLTVV.

The chain couples TRBV19 to TRBJ2-7; 13 bases fit TRBD2. J lost 4 bases, V lost 6 bases, and 9 bases had no gene match. Germline V lookup: CDR1 LNHDA, CDR2 SQIVND (reference sequence). This CDR3 is 16 amino acids long. The CDR3 DNA sequence: TGTGCCAGTAGCCCTCGCGGACTAGCGGGAGCTTACGAGCAGTACTTC. Protein product: CASSPRGLAGAYEQYF.

The CDR3 sequence: CASSLGGRSREEQYF. The CDR3 DNA follows: TGCGCCAGCAGCTTGGGGGGGCGAAGCCGGGAAGAGCAGTACTTC. V gene TRBV5-1 combines with J gene TRBJ2-7, with D tentatively TRBD1 (6 bases). The CDR3 totals 15 residues. V lost 0 bases, J lost 7 bases, and 17 bases lay in between. Germline V lookup: CDR1 SGHRS, CDR2 YFSETQ.

The chain is built from TRBV27 and TRBJ1-5, with 7 bases aligning to TRBD1. The V segment lost 4 bases and the J segment 1 base; nucleotides outside the gene matches: 10. The germline V gene encodes CDR1 MNHEY and CDR2 SMNVEV (reference sequence). The length of the CDR3 is 17 residues. The CDR3 DNA reads TGTGCCAGCAGTTCCATGTTGGCAGGGGGAAGCAATCAGCCCCAGCATTTT. As protein: CASSSMLAGGSNQPQHF.

This chain joins TRBV6-5 and TRBJ1-2; D remains unclear. Germline CDR1 is MNHEY and CDR2 is SVGAGI. Trimming cost V 1 base and J 3 bases, with 9 bases left between them. The CDR3 has 14 amino acids. The CDR3: CASSYLGNHYGYTF. In DNA form, the CDR3 reads TGTGCCAGCAGTTACTTGGGGAACCACTATGGCTACACCTTC.

The chain links TRBV28 to TRBJ2-3; the D is unclear. This CDR3 has 14 amino acids. Germline CDR1 is MDHEN and CDR2 is SYDVKM. V was cut by 2 bases and J by 0 bases, with 6 bases left in between. In DNA, the CDR3 is TGTGCCAGCAGTTTAGGGTTGAGCACAGATACGCAGTATTTT. Its protein is CASSLGLSTDTQYF.